This TCR beta chain was obtained from a study of T cell repertoires in cytomegalovirus infection. Across the study: Recently identified HLA-C-restricted CMV epitopes and well-studied HLA-B-restricted CMV epitopes were used by the study. CMV infection and matching HLA type were both indicated by public TCR beta signatures.

Trimming cost V 4 bases and J 4 bases; bases outside gene matches: 6. From germline, CDR1 is MNHEY and CDR2 SVGAGI. This CDR3 is built from 15 residues. MiXCR was run by TCRdb on the reads, yielding one entry per CDR3 protein. The sample consists of under 200,000 distinct CDR3 sequences, about 20% of them appearing once. Notes on the study in general: CMV carriers with the relevant HLA were identified by cumulative public TCR beta family frequency. In two of eight donors, the top clonotype was HLA-C-restricted CMV-specific.

This clonotype was observed a few times. What it binds is not known. The J gene is TRBJ1-2, the V gene TRBV6-5; 10 bases fit TRBD1. The starting material was CD8+ T cells from cultured PBMCs, obtained from culture after CMV antigen stimulation. The clonotype was recovered from a human donor in good health (CMV status not recorded). Some clones in this sample may be carry-over from other donors' samples. The CDR3 region is CASSLGQGGGYGYTF. DNA of the CDR3: TGTGCCAGCAGTTTAGGACAGGGGGGGGGCTATGGCTACACCTTC.